These 10 T cell receptor beta chains came from one sample sequenced in a study of molecular identifiers for immune sequencing clone quantification. TCRdb independently ran MiXCR on the PCR reads; one entry per CDR3 protein. The sample has under 350,000 distinct CDR3 sequences; about a quarter are singletons. The sample taken for sequencing was naive CD8+ T cells from blood, with Jurkat cell RNA spiked in. The subset: FACS-sorted CD8+CD4-CCR7+CD45RA+ naive T cells. These receptors were collected from a human donor in good health. Some libraries in this study had Jurkat cell RNA spiked in.

This clonotype showed up many times. The CDR3 DNA follows: TGTGCCAGCGGAGGGACACTGAGCACAGATACGCAGTATTTT. Its protein is CASGGTLSTDTQYF. The chain carries TRBV12-3 or TRBV12-4 and TRBJ2-3; perhaps D is TRBD1 or TRBD2 (6 bases each). This CDR3 has 14 residues. Trimming took off 8 bases at V and 0 bases at J, with 12 bases between the two ends.

This clonotype was seen only a few times. CDR3 region: CSAWTGSGTEAFF. The CDR3 region has the DNA TGCAGCGCTTGGACAGGTTCGGGCACTGAAGCTTTCTTT. J is TRBJ1-1 and V is TRBV29-1, with 7 bases that match TRBD1. The CDR3 runs 13 residues. CDR1 and CDR2 (germline): SQVTM, ANQGSEA. V lost 7 bases and J lost 4; bases outside the gene matches: 9.

This clonotype was detected many times. The chain is built from TRBV7-9 and TRBJ2-7; D possibly corresponds to TRBD2 (6 bases). The CDR3 consists of 12 residues. In germline, CDR1 is SEHNR, CDR2 FQNEAQ (reference sequence). Trimming left V 5 bases short and J 3 bases short, with 8 bases between. The CDR3 loop reads CASSQTSYEQYF. The CDR3 coding sequence is TGTGCCAGCAGCCAGACTAGCTACGAGCAGTACTTC.

This clonotype was seen once. The junction departs from germline at one end; a sequencing error may be responsible. The chain links TRBV6-2 or TRBV6-3 to TRBJ1-5; perhaps TRBD1 as D (6 bases). Germline loops: CDR1 MNHEY, CDR2 SVGEGT. The CDR3 runs 14 residues. The CDR3 DNA reads TGTGCCAGCAGTGAGGGACACAACAATCCGCCCCCGCCTTTT. Translation gives CASSEGHNNPPPPF.

In this sample, this clonotype turned up many times. The chain uses TRBV28 and TRBJ1-1; weak D call: TRBD1 (5 bases). The V end lost 3 bases, the J end lost 3 bases, and 11 bases lay between the germline ends. Per the germline V gene, CDR1 is MDHEN and CDR2 is SYDVKM. The CDR3 runs 14 residues. CDR3 bases: TGTGCCAGCAGTTTTGGGGCAGCCTACACTGAAGCTTTCTTT. Translation: CASSFGAAYTEAFF.

Remarks on this clonotype: Since a much larger clone is just one base distant, this may be a read error. The CDR3 carries no conserved terminal phenylalanine or tryptophan, so it likely arises from a read error. J is TRBJ1-5 and V is TRBV12-3 or TRBV12-4; D is unclear. Trimming took 0 bases from V and 5 from J, leaving 11 bases between them. CDR3 length: 15 amino acids. The CDR3 here is CASSLAWGSDQPQHS. For the CDR3, the DNA is TGTGCCAGCAGTTTAGCGTGGGGTTCGGATCAGCCCCAGCATTCT.

CDR3 coding DNA: TGCAGCGCCCGCCGTTCTAGCTCCTACGAGCAGTACTTC. Translation: CSARRSSSYEQYF. This sequence joins TRBV29-1 and TRBJ2-7, with D hard to call. Germline V gives CDR1 SQVTM, CDR2 ANQGSEA. Trimming shortened V by 7 bases and J by 0 bases, and 13 bases separated the two germline ends. The CDR3 length is 13 residues.

Note on this clonotype: One base away lies a much larger clone, so this may be a sequencing read error. V and J are TRBV7-6 and TRBJ1-5; D remains ambiguous. This CDR3 has 13 amino acids. CDR1 SGHVS and CDR2 FNYEAQ come from the germline V gene. The DNA of the CDR3 is TGTGCCAGCAGCTTAGGGACCAATCAGCCCCGGCATTTT. As protein: CASSLGTNQPRHF. Supplemented by reference TRBV7-6 and TRBJ1-5, the full variable domain reads GAGVSQSPRYKVTKRGQDVALRCDPISGHVSLYWYRQALGQGPEFLTYFNYEAQQDKSGLPNDRFSAERPEGSISTLTIQRTEQRDSAMYRCASSLGTNQPRHFGDGTRLSIL.

V usage is TRBV20-1 and J usage is TRBJ2-7; D perhaps matches TRBD2 (6 bases). The germline CDR1 and CDR2 sequences are DFQATT and SNEGSKA (reference sequence). Trimming took 0 bases from V and 4 from J, leaving 16 bases between them. The CDR3 sequence is 15 residues long. CDR3 protein: CSARDTSPFAYEQYF. Here the CDR3 DNA reads TGCAGTGCTAGAGATACTAGCCCGTTTGCTTACGAGCAGTACTTC.

The chain employs TRBV4-1 and TRBJ2-2; TRBD1 aligns across 8 bases. Germline V CDR1 and CDR2: MGHRA, YSYEKL. This CDR3 region has 14 residues. The J segment lost 7 bases and the V segment lost 2 bases, leaving 3 bases of the junction unmatched. CDR3 amino acids: CASSQQGAGGELFF. In nucleotides, the CDR3 is TGCGCCAGCAGCCAACAGGGGGCAGGCGGGGAGCTGTTTTTT.